This T cell receptor beta chain came from a study of OX40 agonist ivuxolimab in advanced cancers. Turning to the study itself: The dose-escalation cohort had hepatocellular carcinoma, melanoma, renal cell or head and neck cancer.

The CDR3 loop spans 15 amino acids. V lost 1 base and J lost 2; bases outside the gene matches: 4. The germline gives CDR1 SQVTM, CDR2 ANQGSEA. Produced via immunoSEQ multiplex PCR; TCRdb's table is partial and in-frame only. The data contain 45,000 to 65,000 clones, about 86% of them seen just once; the ten biggest clones take up around 6.4%. The sample here was CD4+ or CD8+ T cells sorted from blood, taken in a trial of the OX40 agonist ivuxolimab. This chain uses TRBV29-1 with TRBJ2-7; 11 bases agree with TRBD2. This TCR was sampled from an adult with an advanced solid tumor such as melanoma, head and neck, liver or kidney cancer. CDR3 region: CSVEGGTSGTYEQYF. The CDR3 DNA reads as TGCAGCGTTGAAGGGGGGACTAGCGGCACCTACGAGCAGTACTTC.